The clone carrying this T cell receptor (beta chain) was counted only a few times. Its matching antigen is unknown. Sequencing was done on patients that had shown CD8+CD57+ cell expansion by flow cytometry. No therapy had been given to the patients at the time of blood sampling. This entry is derived from a study of CD8+CD57+ T cells in acquired aplastic anemia. Study at large: The average for DNA from sorted CD4+ and CD8+ cells was 3.2 ug. Study outcomes and limitations: There were roughly 30 CD8+ CDR3 sequences that occurred in both patients and controls. CD8+ Simpson's diversity in patients was not significantly different from that in controls.

TCR beta VDJ and CDR3 profiling used genomic DNA as template. MiXCR, applied by TCRdb to the reads, yields one record per CDR3 protein. The sample shows about 240,000 distinct CDR3 sequences, roughly half of them seen only once. Trimming took 6 bases from V and 3 from J; bases not matched to a gene: 8. The CDR3 has 14 amino acids. The germline CDR1 and CDR2 sequences are MGHDK and SYGVNS. The sequence came from a human donor with aplastic anemia. Sequenced input: sorted CD4+, CD8+, or CD8+CD57+ T cells (not recorded which) from PBMCs. This chain uses TRBV25-1 with TRBJ2-7; 7 positions match TRBD1. The CDR3 here is CASSRTGEDYEQYF. The CDR3 DNA is TGTGCCAGCAGCAGAACAGGGGAAGACTACGAGCAGTACTTC.